This entry lists 31 T cell receptor beta chains sequenced from one sample in a study of blood T cells in healthy people across ages. Alongside a J-beta primer mix, a sample-barcoded 5' primer served in a second PCR lasting 7 to 11 cycles. TCRdb ran MiXCR on the 5' RACE reads and lists one entry per CDR3 protein. The repertoire holds hundreds of thousands of distinct CDR3 sequences, with under 65% as singletons. Sequencing used blood. The receptors were gathered from a woman aged 80 or older in good health.

The chain combines TRBV3-1 with TRBJ1-1, with TRBD1 matching 8 bases. The CDR3 sequence is 15 residues long. Germline assignment: CDR1 LGHDT and CDR2 YNNKEL (reference sequence). V was pared by 2 bases and J by 9 bases, with 11 bases of the junction left unmatched. CDR3 in DNA: TGTGCCAGCAGCCAACCTGCCCCCGGGACAGGAAAAGCTTTCTTT. Translating gives CASSQPAPGTGKAFF.

The rearrangement joins TRBV27 to TRBJ2-3; TRBD2 agrees at 10 bases. This CDR3 comprises 17 residues. V shed 3 bases, J shed 3 bases, and the junction held 9 bases outside the gene matches. Germline lookup yields CDR1 MNHEY and CDR2 SMNVEV (reference sequence). The DNA of the CDR3 is TGTGCCAGCAGTTTTAGACTAGCGGGCCGGGGGACAGATACGCAGTATTTT. Translated: CASSFRLAGRGTDTQYF.

At least ten counts were recorded for this clonotype. The chain recombines TRBV29-1 with TRBJ2-3; TRBD2 aligns across 8 bases. Germline V lookup: CDR1 SQVTM, CDR2 ANQGSEA. The V gene end was trimmed by 7 bases and the J gene end by 0 bases; junction bases not matched to a gene: 3. The CDR3 runs to 13 residues. Here the CDR3 DNA reads TGCAGCGAAATAGCGGGAAGCACAGATACGCAGTATTTT. Translated, it gives CSEIAGSTDTQYF.

V and J are TRBV9 and TRBJ2-5, with 9 bases identical to TRBD1. V shed 2 bases, J shed 5 bases, and the junction held 4 bases outside the gene matches. From germline, CDR1 is SGDLS and CDR2 YYNGEE. CDR3 length equals 14 residues. In DNA, the CDR3 is TGTGCCAGCAGCGTGGGACAGGGAGGGGAGACCCAGTACTTC. Protein: CASSVGQGGETQYF.

This sequence joins TRBV7-2 and TRBJ2-7; D call uncertain. V was cut by 2 bases and J by 6 bases, with 8 bases left in between. The CDR3 contains 12 residues. Germline values: CDR1 SGHTA, CDR2 FQGNSA. The CDR3 reads CASSLNGPEQYF. The CDR3 nucleotides read TGTGCCAGCAGCTTAAACGGCCCCGAGCAGTACTTC.

This clonotype was picked up a small number of times. The rearrangement uses TRBV3-1 and TRBJ1-6, with 8 bases that match TRBD1. Germline V gene data show CDR1 as LGHDT and CDR2 as YNNKEL (reference sequence). The CDR3 has 15 residues. The trim removed 3 bases at V and 6 bases at J, leaving 4 bases unmatched. The CDR3 sequence is CASSQGQEANSPLHF. Here the CDR3 DNA reads TGTGCCAGCAGCCAGGGACAGGAGGCTAATTCACCCCTCCACTTT.

In this sample, this clonotype turned up many times. The chain links TRBV20-1 to TRBJ2-3; D uncertain. The germline V gene encodes CDR1 DFQATT and CDR2 SNEGSKA (reference sequence). V lost 3 bases and J lost 7, with 17 bases in between. The CDR3 extends over 14 amino acids. The DNA of the CDR3 is TGCAGTGCTAGGGAATCGATCTCGGGCCATACGCAGTATTTT. Protein sequence: CSARESISGHTQYF.

This clonotype was recorded at least ten times. This chain links TRBV18 with TRBJ2-1; the match to TRBD1 covers 7 bases. Germline trimming cut 6 bases from V and 6 bases from J; bases unmatched to any gene: 11. There are 15 residues in the CDR3. The germline CDR1 and CDR2 sequences are KGHSH and LQKENI. Written as DNA, the CDR3 is TGTGCCAGCTCGTCCCGGGACAGCTTAAGCAATGAGCAGTTCTTC. It codes for CASSSRDSLSNEQFF.

J is TRBJ2-5 and V is TRBV29-1; D might be TRBD1 or TRBD2, each matching 6 bases. Trimming stripped 4 bases from V and 5 bases from J, with 14 bases between. The V gene's germline CDR1 is SQVTM and CDR2 ANQGSEA. This CDR3 is 13 amino acids long. The CDR3 loop is CSVVPGAPETQYF. CDR3 in DNA: TGCAGCGTTGTTCCGGGGGCGCCGGAGACCCAGTACTTC.

The genes are TRBV7-2 and TRBJ1-5; D unresolved. The germline gives CDR1 SGHTA, CDR2 FQGNSA. V lost 2 bases to trimming and J lost 5 bases, with 10 bases between them. The CDR3 contains 14 residues. DNA of the CDR3: TGTGCCAGCAGCTTACACGGATCTGATCAGCCCCAGCATTTT. Residues: CASSLHGSDQPQHF.

Of note for this clonotype: Just one base apart from a much larger clone, this may be a read error. The chain uses TRBV7-3 and TRBJ2-3; TRBD2 matches at 11 bases. This CDR3 has 18 residues. With 5 bases clipped from V and 4 bases from J, the junction kept 14 bases outside the gene matches. Germline CDR1 reads SGHTA; CDR2 reads FQGTGA. CDR3 residues: CASSLTPLASGGPDTQYF. CDR3 coding DNA: TGTGCCAGCAGCCTCACTCCCCTGGCTAGCGGGGGGCCAGATACGCAGTATTTT.

This chain uses TRBV27 with TRBJ1-4; D is uncertain. The CDR3 spans 15 residues. Trimming removed 4 bases at V and 4 bases at J, with 13 bases between. Germline loops: CDR1 MNHEY, CDR2 SMNVEV (reference sequence). This chain's CDR3 is CASSSPRAGNEKLFF. The CDR3 nucleotides read TGTGCCAGCAGTTCCCCCCGGGCGGGTAATGAAAAACTGTTTTTT.

Ten or more counts support this clonotype. V and J are TRBV13 and TRBJ2-1, with 9 bases aligning to TRBD2. CDR1 is PRHDT, CDR2 FYEKMQ, per germline (reference sequence). This CDR3 has 16 residues. Trimming took 5 bases from V and 2 from J; bases not matched to a gene: 7. The CDR3 is CASSLGLATTYNEQFF. CDR3 DNA: TGTGCCAGCAGCCTTGGACTAGCGACGACCTACAATGAGCAGTTCTTC.

About this clonotype: This clone may be a read error of a much larger clone one base away. The V and J genes are TRBV4-1 and TRBJ2-1; D possibly corresponds to TRBD2 (6 bases). Germline V gene sequence: CDR1 MGHRA, CDR2 YSYEKL. This CDR3 is built from 16 residues. CDR3 region: CAGSQDFGSSYNEQFF. The DNA for the CDR3 is TGCGCCGGCAGCCAAGATTTCGGGAGCTCCTACAATGAGCAGTTCTTC.

This clonotype has more than one count but fewer than ten. A single base separates this from a much larger clone, so it may be a read error. The genes are TRBV6-5 and TRBJ2-5; D gene unclear. In germline, CDR1 is MNHEY, CDR2 SVGAGI. This CDR3 contains 15 residues. CDR3 region: CVSRRDPSTSETQYF. The DNA of the CDR3 is TGTGTCAGCAGAAGAGATCCTTCAACATCGGAGACCCAGTACTTC.

At least ten counts were recorded for this clonotype. The gene calls are TRBV29-1 and TRBJ2-3; perhaps TRBD2 as D (6 bases). In germline, CDR1 is SQVTM, CDR2 ANQGSEA. V was shortened by 7 bases and J by 1 base, with 12 bases between the two germline ends. CDR3 size: 13 residues. CDR3 bases: TGCAGCGGGGCGGGACGTCGCACAGATACGCAGTATTTT. Amino acids: CSGAGRRTDTQYF.

This clonotype has ten or more counts. CDR3: CASSSGRETQYF. The CDR3 DNA sequence: TGTGCCAGCAGCTCGGGGAGAGAGACCCAGTACTTC. The V gene is TRBV11-3, the J gene TRBJ2-5; a weak D match, TRBD2 (5 bases). V was pared by 4 bases and J by 4 bases, with 7 bases between. Germline V gene sequence: CDR1 SGHNT, CDR2 YENEEA. This CDR3 region has 12 residues.

This clonotype was recorded many times. The J gene is TRBJ2-7, the V gene TRBV6-2 or TRBV6-3; 8 bases match TRBD2. Germline assignment: CDR1 MNHEY and CDR2 SVGEGT. V lost 7 bases and J lost 6; bases outside the gene matches: 17. The CDR3 totals 16 residues. The CDR3 is CASKTGTSFSGGEQYF. The DNA of the CDR3 is TGTGCCAGCAAAACAGGGACTAGTTTTTCTGGTGGCGAGCAGTACTTC.

The chain links TRBV5-1 to TRBJ2-1; D is uncertain. The V end lost 0 bases, the J end lost 0 bases, and 4 bases lay between the germline ends. CDR1 SGHRS and CDR2 YFSETQ come from the germline V gene. The CDR3 spans 14 residues. The DNA for the CDR3 is TGCGCCAGCAGCTTGGAGCTCTCCTACAATGAGCAGTTCTTC. It yields the protein CASSLELSYNEQFF.

This clonotype was seen repeatedly, ten times or more. The chain combines TRBV7-2 with TRBJ2-3, with D possibly being TRBD1 (6 bases). There are 15 residues in the CDR3. Germline assignment: CDR1 SGHTA and CDR2 FQGNSA. Trimming left V 5 bases short and J 4 bases short, with 16 bases between. CDR3 residues: CASSITGHRADTQYF. The CDR3 DNA reads TGTGCCAGCAGCATAACAGGGCATCGGGCAGATACGCAGTATTTT.

This clonotype appeared many times. V and J are TRBV7-2 and TRBJ1-2; maybe TRBD1 (5 bases). V was shortened by 3 bases and J by 8 bases, with 13 bases between the two germline ends. The CDR3 extends over 13 amino acids. Looked up from germline, CDR1 is SGHTA and CDR2 is FQGNSA. CDR3 region: CASSFGGVEGYTF. The CDR3 region has the DNA TGTGCCAGCAGCTTTGGGGGGGTAGAGGGCTACACCTTC.

This clonotype was observed a handful of times. The V gene is TRBV30, the J gene TRBJ2-5; D gene unclear. This CDR3 has 14 residues. The V end lost 2 bases, the J end lost 0 bases, and 10 bases lay between the germline ends. The germline V gene has CDR1 GTSNPN and CDR2 SVGIG (reference sequence). The CDR3 here is CAWSNTQNQETQYF. For the CDR3, the DNA is TGTGCCTGGAGTAACACACAGAACCAAGAGACCCAGTACTTC.

A word on this clonotype: This may be a read error: a much more frequent sequence differs by one nucleotide. This sequence joins TRBV3-1 and TRBJ2-1; TRBD2 agrees at 8 bases. After removal of 1 base from V and 0 bases from J, the junction contained 5 bases not matched to a gene. Germline CDR1 LGHDT, CDR2 YNNKEL (reference sequence). The CDR3 loop spans 17 amino acids. In nucleotides, the CDR3 is TGTGCCAGCAGCCAAGTCAGCGGGAGATGCTCCTACAATGAGCAGTTCTTC. It yields the protein CASSQVSGRCSYNEQFF.

The CDR3 region is CASSYNGNNEQFF. CDR3 DNA sequence: TGTGCCAGCAGTTATAACGGCAACAATGAGCAGTTCTTC. The J gene is TRBJ2-1, the V gene TRBV6-2 or TRBV6-3; D call uncertain. CDR1 MNHEY and CDR2 SVGEGT come from the germline V gene. CDR3 length: 13 amino acids. Trimming removed 3 bases at V and 5 bases at J, with 8 bases between.

This clonotype was recorded at least ten times. An end of the junction does not agree with germline; a read error may underlie this. V gene TRBV5-1 combines with J gene TRBJ2-3; D is undetermined. Germline-derived CDR1 and CDR2 are SGHRS and YFSETQ. The CDR3 runs 11 residues. CDR3 protein: CASSATDTQYF. In DNA, the CDR3 is TGTGCCAGCAGCGCCACAGATACGCAGTATTTT. Complete variable domain (other parts from reference TRBV5-1 and TRBJ2-3): KAGVTQTPRYLIKTRGQQVTLSCSPISGHRSVSWYQQTPGQGLQFLFEYFSETQRNKGNFPGRFSGRQFSNSRSEMNVSTLELGDSALYLCASSATDTQYFGPGTRLTVL.

This clonotype was detected ten times or more. The chain links TRBV28 to TRBJ2-7; TRBD2 might be the D (6 bases). The CDR3 has 14 amino acids. V dropped 11 bases and J dropped 0 bases, with 17 bases sitting between them. Germline CDR1 reads MDHEN; CDR2 reads SYDVKM. Here the CDR3 DNA reads TGTGCCTCCAAAAGCCGGGGGAGCTCCTACGAGCAGTACTTC. This codes for CASKSRGSSYEQYF. Looking up the rest from reference TRBV28 and TRBJ2-7 gives the full variable domain: DVKVTQSSRYLVKRTGEKVFLECVQDMDHENMFWYRQDPGLGLRLIYFSYDVKMKEKGDIPEGYSVSREKKERFSLILESASTNQTSMYLCASKSRGSSYEQYFGPGTRLTVT.

This clonotype was counted only a few times. The J gene is TRBJ1-5, the V gene TRBV28; D is undetermined. Trimming stripped 10 bases from V and 9 bases from J, with 13 bases between. CDR3 length equals 11 residues. Germline-derived CDR1 and CDR2 are MDHEN and SYDVKM. This chain's CDR3 is CATPPQTPQHF. Written as DNA, the CDR3 is TGTGCCACTCCGCCCCAGACGCCCCAGCATTTT.

The table lists this clonotype with many counts. The J gene is TRBJ2-1, the V gene TRBV28; maybe TRBD2 (5 bases). The CDR3 contains 18 residues. Germline-derived CDR1 and CDR2 are MDHEN and SYDVKM. With 5 bases removed from V and 2 bases from J, the gap between germline ends came to 22 bases. The CDR3: CASSPLRWAAGTYNEQFF. The DNA for the CDR3 is TGTGCCAGCAGTCCCCTAAGATGGGCCGCCGGGACCTACAATGAGCAGTTCTTC.

The V call is TRBV28, the J call TRBJ2-5; 14 bases line up with TRBD2. The DNA end is more similar to TRBJ2-4, so the J call may be wrong. The CDR3 spans 17 residues. Looked up from germline, CDR1 is MDHEN and CDR2 is SYDVKM. This chain's CDR3 is CASIGTSGSGAKNIQYF. In nucleotides, the CDR3 is TGTGCCAGCATTGGGACTAGCGGGAGTGGAGCCAAAAACATTCAGTACTTC.

This clonotype has at least ten counts. This sequence joins TRBV6-5 and TRBJ2-3; 10 positions match TRBD1. Trimming cost V 4 bases and J 1 base; bases outside gene matches: 8. Germline assignment: CDR1 MNHEY and CDR2 SVGAGI. The length of the CDR3 is 17 residues. The CDR3 spells CASSLRTGTGGTDTQYF. DNA for the CDR3: TGTGCCAGCAGTTTGCGTACCGGGACAGGGGGCACAGATACGCAGTATTTT.

The rearrangement joins TRBV25-1 to TRBJ2-7; D unresolved. V lost 2 bases and J lost 6, with 11 bases in between. Per the germline V gene, CDR1 is MGHDK and CDR2 is SYGVNS. The CDR3 consists of 13 residues. The CDR3 here is CASSENHRSEQYF. For the CDR3, the DNA is TGTGCCAGCAGTGAAAACCACCGGAGCGAGCAGTACTTC.